The 17 T cell receptor beta chains given below trace back to one sample, sequenced in a study of CD8+ T cells in alopecia areata. TCR sequencing used cDNA made by reverse transcription of extracted RNA. Profiling relied on immunoSEQ multiplex PCR, and the TCRdb table lists in-frame clones only, not all of them. The sample holds about 150,000 clones, more than 45% seen once. Sequencing used CD4+ T cells sorted from blood. The receptors originated from a human donor with alopecia areata.

This chain links TRBV5-1 with TRBJ1-4; weak D call: TRBD1 (6 bases). The germline V gene has CDR1 SGHRS and CDR2 YFSETQ. Trimming stripped 4 bases from V and 12 bases from J, with 19 bases between. The CDR3 totals 14 residues. The CDR3 DNA reads as TGCGCCAGCAGCCCGGGGGCATACGAGGGAGAACTGTTTTTT. It codes for CASSPGAYEGELFF.

This sequence joins TRBV2 and TRBJ2-7; no firm D call. This CDR3 region has 15 residues. Germline V gene sequence: CDR1 SNHLY, CDR2 FYNNEI. V was shortened by 6 bases and J by 2 bases, with 17 bases between the two germline ends. The CDR3 nucleotides read TGTGCCAGCAGCTCTTCGCCCGTAGTCCCCTACGAGCAGTACTTC. This gives the protein CASSSSPVVPYEQYF.

The CDR3 nucleotides read TGTGCCAGCAGCTTAGAGGGGACTACACTTAATGAGCAGTTCTTC. This sequence encodes CASSLEGTTLNEQFF. This chain connects TRBV7-2 to TRBJ2-1; 7 bases match TRBD2. J gave up 7 bases and V 1 base, and 7 bases lay outside the gene matches. Germline assignment: CDR1 SGHTA and CDR2 FQGNSA. This CDR3 is 15 amino acids long.

V is TRBV6-1 and J is TRBJ2-1, with D tentatively TRBD1 or TRBD2 (5 bases each). V gave up 4 bases and J gave up 4 bases, with 14 bases separating them. Germline CDR1 and CDR2: MNHNS and SASEGT. The CDR3 consists of 15 residues. The CDR3 bases are TGTGCCAGCAGTGCCGGGACGGCGAAATACAATGAGCAGTTCTTC. Amino acids: CASSAGTAKYNEQFF.

V and J are TRBV7-9 and TRBJ2-3; TRBD1 aligns across 9 bases. This CDR3 contains 16 residues. J lost 1 base, V lost 2 bases, and 4 bases had no gene match. CDR1 and CDR2 from the germline V gene are SEHNR and FQNEAQ (reference sequence). CDR3 sequence: CASSLSRDRGTDTQYF. The DNA of the CDR3 is TGTGCCAGCAGCTTATCCCGGGACAGGGGCACAGATACGCAGTATTTT.

The chain carries TRBV6-5 and TRBJ1-3; D is undetermined. CDR1 and CDR2 from the germline V gene are MNHEY and SVGAGI. Trimming cost V 10 bases and J 0 bases, with 7 bases left between them. The CDR3 is 12 residues long. CDR3 protein: CATLSSGNTIYF. The CDR3 region has the DNA TGTGCCACTCTTTCCTCTGGAAACACCATATATTTT.

This clone was detected a few times. The V gene is TRBV18, the J gene TRBJ2-1; the D gene could be TRBD1 or TRBD2 (6 bases each). The CDR3 runs 17 residues. The germline V gene has CDR1 KGHSH and CDR2 LQKENI. V was shortened by 4 bases and J by 4 bases, with 20 bases between the two germline ends. CDR3 nucleotide sequence: TGTGCCAGCTCACGGGGGCTGCGGGATTCGCATTACAATGAGCAGTTCTTC. It codes for CASSRGLRDSHYNEQFF.

V usage is TRBV15 and J usage is TRBJ2-5; D is perhaps TRBD1 (6 bases). CDR3 length: 13 amino acids. The germline gives CDR1 LNHNV, CDR2 YYDKDF (reference sequence). Trimming took off 6 bases at V and 5 bases at J, with 13 bases between the two ends. Written as DNA, the CDR3 is TGTGCCACCAGTCCAACAGGGTTGGAGACCCAGTACTTC. Its translation is CATSPTGLETQYF.

The gene calls are TRBV29-1 and TRBJ2-7; 7 bases line up with TRBD1. The CDR3 totals 11 residues. Losses at the gene ends were 8 bases for V and 2 bases for J; bases not matched to a gene: 3. Germline assignment: CDR1 SQVTM and CDR2 ANQGSEA. For the CDR3, the DNA is TGCAGCACTCAGGGGGCCTACGAGCAGTACTTC. This codes for CSTQGAYEQYF.

This clone appeared a few times. This sequence joins TRBV5-1 and TRBJ1-1, with 9 bases fitting TRBD1. Germline V gene data show CDR1 as SGHRS and CDR2 as YFSETQ. The CDR3 length is 14 residues. Losses at the gene ends were 3 bases for V and 5 bases for J; bases not matched to a gene: 5. The CDR3 DNA reads TGCGCCAGCAGCTCCCCGACAGGGGGAACTGAAGCTTTCTTT. As protein: CASSSPTGGTEAFF.

Turning to this clone: This specimen includes other DNA sequences encoding the same CDR3. The chain couples TRBV30 to TRBJ2-3; D remains unclear. Germline-derived CDR1 and CDR2 are GTSNPN and SVGIG (reference sequence). There are 12 residues in the CDR3. The V end lost 0 bases, the J end lost 4 bases, and 5 bases lay between the germline ends. CDR3 loop: CAWSVLADTQYF. CDR3 nucleotide sequence: TGTGCCTGGAGTGTACTCGCAGATACGCAGTATTTT.

The chain has TRBV6-6 and TRBJ1-5, with D perhaps matching TRBD1 (5 bases). Germline V CDR1 and CDR2: MNHNY, SVGAGI (reference sequence). The germline V and J ends were trimmed by 6 bases and 0 bases, with 6 bases remaining between them. The CDR3 covers 13 residues. As DNA, the CDR3 is TGTGCCAGCAGACAGGATAGCAATCAGCCCCAGCATTTT. The encoded protein is CASRQDSNQPQHF.

The table lists this clone with a few counts. The chain couples TRBV2 to TRBJ2-3; weak D call: TRBD1 (5 bases). The germline V gene encodes CDR1 SNHLY and CDR2 FYNNEI. Trimming left V 2 bases short and J 2 bases short, with 8 bases between. The CDR3 loop spans 14 amino acids. As DNA, the CDR3 is TGTGCCAGCAGTGAAATACAGGCCACAGATACGCAGTATTTT. It is translated as CASSEIQATDTQYF.

The rearrangement uses TRBV5-1 and TRBJ2-1; 11 bases map to TRBD2. Trimming cost V 6 bases and J 2 bases; bases outside gene matches: 7. The germline V gene has CDR1 SGHRS and CDR2 YFSETQ. The CDR3 loop spans 16 amino acids. CDR3 sequence: CASNMGTSGAYNEQFF. The CDR3, as DNA: TGCGCCAGCAACATGGGGACTAGCGGCGCCTACAATGAGCAGTTCTTC.

The CDR3 region has the DNA TGCAGCGTGGCACAGGGAGCAACTAATGAAAAACTGTTTTTT. As protein: CSVAQGATNEKLFF. The chain carries TRBV29-1 and TRBJ1-4; possible D gene TRBD1, 6 bases. The germline V and J ends were trimmed by 6 bases and 0 bases, with 11 bases remaining between them. From germline, CDR1 is SQVTM and CDR2 ANQGSEA. This CDR3 region has 14 residues.

V and J are TRBV5-1 and TRBJ1-1; D is perhaps TRBD1 (5 bases). V shed 7 bases and J shed 4 bases, with 17 bases lying between them. From germline, CDR1 is SGHRS and CDR2 YFSETQ. CDR3 length: 14 residues. The CDR3 sequence: CASRQLGGRTEAFF. The CDR3 DNA reads TGCGCCAGCCGTCAGCTGGGGGGTCGCACTGAAGCTTTCTTT. Using reference TRBV5-1 and TRBJ1-1 for the parts outside the CDR3, the full variable domain is KAGVTQTPRYLIKTRGQQVTLSCSPISGHRSVSWYQQTPGQGLQFLFEYFSETQRNKGNFPGRFSGRQFSNSRSEMNVSTLELGDSALYLCASRQLGGRTEAFFGQGTRLTVV.

The rearrangement links TRBV27 to TRBJ1-2; 10 bases agree with TRBD1. The CDR3 length is 16 residues. V dropped 3 bases and J dropped 2; count of bases not matched to a gene: 6. The germline V gene has CDR1 MNHEY and CDR2 SMNVEV (reference sequence). The CDR3 sequence is CASSFWPGQGNYGYTF. The CDR3 nucleotides read TGTGCCAGCAGTTTTTGGCCGGGACAGGGGAACTATGGCTACACCTTC.